These 31 T cell receptor beta chains were all obtained from the same sample, sequenced in a study of control samples from healthy donors and cancer patients. Here immunoSEQ multiplex PCR was the method, and the copy in TCRdb shows in-frame clones only, minus some. This sample has tens of thousands of clones; 84% occur once, and the top ten carry 25% to 35%. The source material was blood. These receptors all come from a man in his fifties in good health.

The chain has TRBV2 and TRBJ2-5, with TRBD2 matching 11 bases. This CDR3 is built from 18 residues. Per the germline V gene, CDR1 is SNHLY and CDR2 is FYNNEI. J gave up 0 bases and V 6 bases, and 12 bases lay outside the gene matches. The CDR3: CASRGLRLAGNYQETQYF. CDR3 coding DNA: TGTGCCAGCAGGGGCCTCAGACTAGCGGGGAATTACCAAGAGACCCAGTACTTC. Full variable domain (outside the CDR3, taken from reference TRBV2 and TRBJ2-5): EPEVTQTPSHQVTQMGQEVILRCVPISNHLYFYWYRQILGQKVEFLVSFYNNEISEKSEIFDDQFSVERPDGSNFTLKIRSTKLEDSAMYFCASRGLRLAGNYQETQYFGPGTRLLVL.

The chain uses TRBV5-1 and TRBJ2-2; D not resolved. Trimming took off 0 bases at V and 2 bases at J, with 8 bases between the two ends. Germline loops: CDR1 SGHRS, CDR2 YFSETQ. The CDR3 length is 15 residues. The CDR3 region has the DNA TGCGCCAGCAGCTTGGCCTTAGGAAACACCGGGGAGCTGTTTTTT. Amino acid sequence: CASSLALGNTGELFF. Filled out from reference TRBV5-1 and TRBJ2-2, the complete variable domain reads KAGVTQTPRYLIKTRGQQVTLSCSPISGHRSVSWYQQTPGQGLQFLFEYFSETQRNKGNFPGRFSGRQFSNSRSEMNVSTLELGDSALYLCASSLALGNTGELFFGEGSRLTVL.

V gene TRBV27 combines with J gene TRBJ2-3, with a possible D match to TRBD2 (6 bases). CDR3 length: 14 amino acids. CDR1 and CDR2 from the germline V gene are MNHEY and SMNVEV (reference sequence). Trimming removed 4 bases at V and 6 bases at J, with 14 bases between. The CDR3 DNA reads as TGTGCCAGCAGTTCTCAGACTAGTTGGGATACGCAGTATTTT. It encodes CASSSQTSWDTQYF.

The gene calls are TRBV28 and TRBJ1-2, with D maybe TRBD1 (5 bases). Germline values: CDR1 MDHEN, CDR2 SYDVKM. The CDR3 length is 15 residues. Trimming cost V 2 bases and J 7 bases, with 17 bases left between them. In nucleotides, the CDR3 is TGTGCCAGCAGTTTAACCGGGGGTGGGTTCGGTGGCTACACCTTC. This codes for CASSLTGGGFGGYTF.

The chain joins TRBV19 to TRBJ2-2, with D perhaps matching TRBD1 (5 bases). Germline-derived CDR1 and CDR2 are LNHDA and SQIVND (reference sequence). This CDR3 is 17 amino acids long. Deletions cut 6 bases from V and 3 bases from J, with 20 bases between. The CDR3 DNA is TGTGCCAGTAGATCCCCGCGTGGGGCTCTGGACACCGGGGAGCTGTTTTTT. Encoded protein: CASRSPRGALDTGELFF.

This clone was picked up one time. The chain couples TRBV5-4 to TRBJ2-5; TRBD2 aligns across 7 bases. J gave up 1 base and V 1 base, and 4 bases lay outside the gene matches. The CDR3 spans 15 residues. CDR1 is SGHNT and CDR2 is YYREEE in the germline V gene (reference sequence). The CDR3 bases are TGTGCCAGCAGCTTGCGGAAGCGGGGCCAAGAGACCCAGTACTTC. Its translation is CASSLRKRGQETQYF.

The V and J genes are TRBV9 and TRBJ1-2; TRBD1 might be the D (5 bases). This CDR3 has 15 amino acids. Germline CDR1 reads SGDLS; CDR2 reads YYNGEE. The V end lost 4 bases, the J end lost 2 bases, and 15 bases lay between the germline ends. CDR3 nucleotides: TGTGCCAGCAGCCCCCCGCAGGGAAACAACTATGGCTACACCTTC. It specifies CASSPPQGNNYGYTF.

The rearrangement links TRBV24-1 to TRBJ2-1; D gene unclear. The V gene lost 5 bases and the J gene lost 0 bases, with 13 bases spanning the gap. Germline assignment: CDR1 KGHDR and CDR2 SFDVKD. The CDR3 consists of 16 residues. As DNA, the CDR3 is TGTGCCACCAGTGCCGATAGCTTAAGCTCCTACAATGAGCAGTTCTTC. This sequence encodes CATSADSLSSYNEQFF.

The chain links TRBV18 to TRBJ2-1; the D is unclear. Germline CDR1 KGHSH, CDR2 LQKENI. This CDR3 comprises 13 residues. Between the trimmed V and J ends, which lost 0 bases and 8 bases, there was a span of 8 bases. Here the CDR3 reads CASSPPSNHEQFF. The CDR3 DNA is TGTGCCAGCTCACCACCTTCGAACCATGAGCAGTTCTTC.

V gene TRBV7-9 combines with J gene TRBJ1-2, with TRBD1 matching over 7 bases. This CDR3 has 15 residues. J lost 3 bases, V lost 5 bases, and 9 bases had no gene match. Germline CDR1 SEHNR, CDR2 FQNEAQ (reference sequence). This chain's CDR3 is CASSLSQGGDYGYTF. The CDR3 bases are TGTGCCAGCAGCCTTTCCCAGGGGGGGGACTATGGCTACACCTTC. Full variable domain (outside the CDR3, taken from reference TRBV7-9 and TRBJ1-2): DTGVSQNPRHKITKRGQNVTFRCDPISEHNRLYWYRQTLGQGPEFLTYFQNEAQLEKSRLLSDRFSAERPKGSFSTLEIQRTEQGDSAMYLCASSLSQGGDYGYTFGSGTRLTVV.

The rearrangement links TRBV28 to TRBJ2-3; TRBD2 agrees at 9 bases. The CDR3 sequence is 15 residues long. In germline, CDR1 is MDHEN, CDR2 SYDVKM. Losses at the gene ends were 2 bases for V and 8 bases for J; bases not matched to a gene: 8. In DNA form, the CDR3 reads TGTGCCAGCAGTTTAGGCGGGGGGGGTACGGTTACGCAGTATTTT. Translation gives CASSLGGGGTVTQYF.

The chain carries TRBV9 and TRBJ1-1; D might be TRBD1 (6 bases). The CDR3 totals 16 residues. The V end lost 5 bases, the J end lost 1 base, and 18 bases lay between the germline ends. CDR1 is SGDLS, CDR2 YYNGEE, per germline. The DNA for the CDR3 is TGTGCCAGCAGTCCGGAGTCAGGGGCGTCGAACACTGAAGCTTTCTTT. This gives the protein CASSPESGASNTEAFF.

This clone was recorded at least ten times. The chain has TRBV7-9 and TRBJ1-1; D gene unclear. CDR3 length equals 13 residues. Germline V lookup: CDR1 SEHNR, CDR2 FQNEAQ (reference sequence). Trimming removed 5 bases at V and 1 base at J, with 8 bases between. The CDR3 coding sequence is TGTGCCAGCAGCCAGACAACGAACACTGAAGCTTTCTTT. This encodes CASSQTTNTEAFF.

J is TRBJ2-1 and V is TRBV24-1; the match to TRBD2 covers 13 bases. There are 15 residues in the CDR3. After removal of 3 bases from V and 14 bases from J, the junction contained 9 bases not matched to a gene. In germline, CDR1 is KGHDR, CDR2 SFDVKD. CDR3 in amino acids: CATSDGGTSGVPKFF. The DNA of the CDR3 is TGTGCCACCAGTGATGGGGGGACTAGCGGGGTTCCTAAGTTCTTC.

CDR3 region: CSRTPGQGVTSNQPQHF. In DNA, the CDR3 is TGCAGCCGTACCCCCGGACAGGGTGTGACGAGCAATCAGCCCCAGCATTTT. This rearrangement joins TRBV29-1 to TRBJ1-5, with 8 positions matching TRBD1. Germline V lookup: CDR1 SQVTM, CDR2 ANQGSEA. V shed 8 bases, J shed 1 base, and the junction held 16 bases outside the gene matches. This CDR3 has 17 amino acids.

The J gene is TRBJ1-4, the V gene TRBV25-1, with D possibly TRBD1 on 5 matching bases. The CDR3 sequence is 12 residues long. Germline V gene data show CDR1 as MGHDK and CDR2 as SYGVNS. Trimming took 6 bases from V and 5 from J, leaving 7 bases between them. CDR3 nucleotides: TGTGCCAGCAGGAAGGGGAATGAAAAACTGTTTTTT. Its translation: CASRKGNEKLFF.

The rearrangement uses TRBV30 and TRBJ2-2, with 7 bases fitting TRBD2. This CDR3 spans 16 amino acids. Germline CDR1 reads GTSNPN; CDR2 reads SVGIG (reference sequence). V lost 0 bases, J lost 0 bases, and 4 bases stayed unmatched. The CDR3 DNA reads as TGTGCCTGGAGTGTACTACGGGGGGCGAACACCGGGGAGCTGTTTTTT. It translates to CAWSVLRGANTGELFF.

The V gene is TRBV18, the J gene TRBJ2-1, with D uncertain. The CDR3 runs to 13 residues. In germline, CDR1 is KGHSH, CDR2 LQKENI. Trimming removed 3 bases from V and 2 bases from J, with 5 bases in between. The CDR3 nucleotides read TGTGCCAGCTCACCTGGCCCCTACAATGAGCAGTTCTTC. Its protein is CASSPGPYNEQFF. Combining the CDR3 with reference TRBV18 and TRBJ2-1 gives the whole variable domain NAGVMQNPRHLVRRRGQEARLRCSPMKGHSHVYWYRQLPEEGLKFMVYLQKENIIDESGMPKERFSAEFPKEGPSILRIQQVVRGDSAAYFCASSPGPYNEQFFGPGTRLTVL.

The rearrangement links TRBV19 to TRBJ1-1; D call uncertain. The germline gives CDR1 LNHDA, CDR2 SQIVND (reference sequence). The V gene lost 1 base and the J gene lost 5 bases, with 5 bases spanning the gap. This CDR3 region has 12 residues. Written as DNA, the CDR3 is TGTGCCAGTAGTATAGCGGGGACTGAAGCTTTCTTT. Translated, it gives CASSIAGTEAFF. Full variable domain (outside the CDR3, taken from reference TRBV19 and TRBJ1-1): DGGITQSPKYLFRKEGQNVTLSCEQNLNHDAMYWYRQDPGQGLRLIYYSQIVNDFQKGDIAEGYSVSREKKESFPLTVTSAQKNPTAFYLCASSIAGTEAFFGQGTRLTVV.

The chain couples TRBV19 to TRBJ1-3; TRBD1 matches at 8 bases. CDR3 length: 16 amino acids. Trimming cost V 6 bases and J 6 bases; bases outside gene matches: 13. From germline, CDR1 is LNHDA and CDR2 SQIVND (reference sequence). The CDR3 nucleotides are TGTGCCAGTAGCACCGGGACAGGAAATGCGTCAAACACCATATATTTT. Translated, it gives CASSTGTGNASNTIYF.

This chain links TRBV18 with TRBJ1-1; no clear D. The CDR3 sequence is 14 residues long. The ends were cut back, 2 bases at V and 1 base at J, with 8 bases in the middle. The germline V gene has CDR1 KGHSH and CDR2 LQKENI. For the CDR3, the DNA is TGTGCCAGCTCACCAAATGGGCCGAACACTGAAGCTTTCTTT. This codes for CASSPNGPNTEAFF.

This chain connects TRBV19 to TRBJ1-3; D gene unclear. The germline V and J ends were trimmed by 7 bases and 0 bases, with 10 bases remaining between them. Looked up from germline, CDR1 is LNHDA and CDR2 is SQIVND (reference sequence). The CDR3 consists of 14 residues. The CDR3 DNA reads TGTGCCAGTAAGAGTGGCTCCTCTGGAAACACCATATATTTT. This encodes CASKSGSSGNTIYF. Looking up the rest from reference TRBV19 and TRBJ1-3 gives the full variable domain: DGGITQSPKYLFRKEGQNVTLSCEQNLNHDAMYWYRQDPGQGLRLIYYSQIVNDFQKGDIAEGYSVSREKKESFPLTVTSAQKNPTAFYLCASKSGSSGNTIYFGEGSWLTVV.

V is TRBV9 and J is TRBJ1-6; TRBD1 agrees at 7 bases. The J segment lost 2 bases and the V segment lost 3 bases, leaving 8 bases of the junction unmatched. CDR1 and CDR2 (germline): SGDLS, YYNGEE. This CDR3 has 17 amino acids. CDR3 coding DNA: TGTGCCAGCAGCGAAAGACAGGGAGGAACCTATAATTCACCCCTCCACTTT. This encodes CASSERQGGTYNSPLHF.

V and J are TRBV6-2 or TRBV6-3 and TRBJ1-5; D possibly corresponds to TRBD1 (6 bases). Germline V gene lookup returns CDR1 MNHEY and CDR2 SVGEGT. Trimming removed 6 bases at V and 11 bases at J, with 14 bases between. The CDR3 spans 12 residues. The CDR3 here is CASSPQGQTQHF. The CDR3 nucleotides read TGTGCCAGCAGCCCCCAGGGGCAGACCCAGCATTTT.

The CDR3: CASSLVAASQDTQYF. The CDR3 nucleotides read TGTGCCAGCAGCTTAGTAGCGGCTTCACAAGATACGCAGTATTTT. The chain uses TRBV7-2 and TRBJ2-3; maybe TRBD2 (6 bases). The CDR3 length is 15 residues. The V and J ends lost 1 base and 5 bases respectively, with 13 bases between them. The germline gives CDR1 SGHTA, CDR2 FQGNSA.

The V gene is TRBV21-1, the J gene TRBJ2-5. TRBV21-1 constitutes a pseudogene. The CDR3 length is 13 residues. CDR3 sequence reads: CATTVGARETQYF. The CDR3, as DNA: TGTGCCACCACCGTCGGGGCTAGGGAGACCCAGTACTTC.

J is TRBJ1-2 and V is TRBV30; TRBD1 agrees at 7 bases. This CDR3 has 12 residues. J gave up 6 bases and V 5 bases, and 6 bases lay outside the gene matches. Germline V gives CDR1 GTSNPN, CDR2 SVGIG (reference sequence). The CDR3 DNA is TGTGCCTGGGGGGGACAGTTCGATGGCTACACCTTC. Amino acids: CAWGGQFDGYTF.

This clone showed up just a few times. Here the CDR3 reads CASSFGDPMNTEAFF. The CDR3 nucleotides read TGTGCCAGCAGCTTCGGCGACCCTATGAACACTGAAGCTTTCTTT. The rearrangement links TRBV11-3 to TRBJ1-1; D call uncertain. The CDR3 runs to 15 residues. V gave up 3 bases and J gave up 0 bases, with 11 bases separating them. Germline CDR1 SGHNT, CDR2 YENEEA.

The chain links TRBV4-1 to TRBJ2-7, with TRBD2 matching 12 bases. Germline assignment: CDR1 MGHRA and CDR2 YSYEKL. J gave up 0 bases and V 0 bases, and 6 bases lay outside the gene matches. This CDR3 is 18 amino acids long. CDR3 in amino acids: CASSQELAGGGSSYEQYF. The CDR3 nucleotides read TGCGCCAGCAGCCAAGAACTAGCGGGGGGCGGGAGCTCCTACGAGCAGTACTTC.

This sequence joins TRBV6-5 and TRBJ1-6, with D hard to call. V was shortened by 2 bases and J by 0 bases, with 8 bases between the two germline ends. Germline CDR1 reads MNHEY; CDR2 reads SVGAGI. This CDR3 region has 16 residues. In DNA form, the CDR3 reads TGTGCCAGCAGTTACGCTCGGAGCTCCTATAATTCACCCCTCCACTTT. Its translation: CASSYARSSYNSPLHF.

This clone occurred once. V usage is TRBV5-6 and J usage is TRBJ2-3, with no clear D. Germline lookup yields CDR1 SGHDT and CDR2 YYEEEE. The germline V and J ends were trimmed by 3 bases and 1 base, with 15 bases remaining between them. The CDR3 is 16 residues long. CDR3: CASSSWSAAGTDTQYF. DNA for the CDR3: TGTGCCAGCAGCTCGTGGAGTGCGGCCGGCACAGATACGCAGTATTTT.